This TCR beta chain emerged from a study of blood T cell repertoires in COVID-19. Unmatched junction bases numbered 3, after V lost 5 bases and J lost 3 bases. This CDR3 has 14 amino acids. CDR1 and CDR2 from the germline V gene are ENHRY and SYGVKD. Assay: immunoSEQ multiplex PCR; the TCRdb copy retains only in-frame clones and omits some. The data contain about 93,000 clones, 90% of them singletons. The V call is TRBV10-3, the J call TRBJ2-1; 8 bases match TRBD2. This TCR was recovered from a human donor with active COVID-19. The donor label of this sample is uncertain. Sequencing input: peripheral blood. The CDR3 nucleotides read TGTGCCATCAGTTATAGCGGGGTCTACAATGAGCAGTTCTTC. The encoded protein is CAISYSGVYNEQFF.